This note documents a single T cell receptor (beta chain) sequence. The antigen remains undetermined. These data come from a study of vaccination effects on CD4 cells after COVID-19. This CDR3 spans 14 amino acids. In germline, CDR1 is DFQATT, CDR2 SNEGSKA (reference sequence). V lost 3 bases to trimming and J lost 1 base, with 12 bases between them. Under the ViraFEST assay, PBMC were stimulated with viral peptide pools so that antigen-specific CD4+ T cells expanded. Sequencing was performed afterwards. When ten to eleven days of culture had elapsed, CD4+ T cells were isolated. In the vaccine recipients, nucleocapsid antibodies were negative and there was no prior SARS-CoV-2 infection. Generated by immunoSEQ multiplex PCR, the TCRdb table keeps only in-frame clones and is missing some. Altogether tens of thousands of clones are present, 60% to 80% being singletons, with the ten largest covering 3.7%.

This material consisted of CD4+ T cells from PBMCs cultured with HCoV-OC43 spike peptides, taken before COVID-19 vaccination. Subset meaning: HCoV-OC43 spike overlapping peptide pool stimulation. The chain combines TRBV20-1 with TRBJ1-1; D is perhaps TRBD1 (5 bases). This sequence was found in a human donor who received a COVID-19 vaccine. The CDR3 region is CSASAPRGNTEAFF. The DNA for the CDR3 is TGCAGTGCTAGTGCCCCAAGGGGGAACACTGAAGCTTTCTTT.